This TCR beta chain was captured by sequencing in a study of blood T cell repertoires in COVID-19. About the study: The United States, Italy and Spain were the sources of the acute and convalescent COVID-19 samples. T cells, B-cell-depleted T cells, or PBMCs provided the cDNA or gDNA that served as material.

Germline V gives CDR1 MNHNY, CDR2 SVGAGI (reference sequence). The CDR3 spans 12 residues. After removal of 7 bases from V and 4 bases from J, the junction contained 2 bases not matched to a gene. Original handling: Scientists estimated how many nucleated cells there were by amplifying reference gene primers. The repertoire was sequenced with immunoSEQ multiplex PCR; TCRdb's copy has only in-frame clones and lacks some. D and trimming were read from the DNA, whereas the V and J calls and clone size are those reported in that table. The table lists 60,000 or so clones, approximately 85% of them singletons.

V is TRBV6-6 and J is TRBJ2-7; 9 bases match TRBD2. The sequencing sample was made of peripheral blood. The sequence was obtained from a human donor in a cohort sampled during active COVID-19. CDR3 in DNA: TGTGCCAGCAACGCGGGGGGGTACGAGCAGTACTTC. It yields the protein CASNAGGYEQYF.